Following are 21 T cell receptor beta chains from one sample sequenced in a study of ipilimumab plus nivolumab after autologous stem cell transplantation. Method: immunoSEQ multiplex PCR; TCRdb's copy keeps in-frame clones and lacks some. The sample records around 19,000 clones, around 85% being singletons. Specimen: PBMCs, collected in a trial of ipilimumab plus nivolumab as post-transplant consolidation. The receptors shown here come from a male donor with diffuse large B-cell lymphoma.

This sequence joins TRBV6-1 and TRBJ1-5, with 9 bases aligning to TRBD1. The CDR3 has 15 residues. V shed 2 bases and J 7 bases; nucleotides not matched to a gene: 6. Germline V gene data show CDR1 as MNHNS and CDR2 as SASEGT. CDR3 amino acids: CASSESTGGRQPQHF. CDR3 DNA: TGTGCCAGCAGTGAATCGACAGGGGGTCGCCAGCCCCAGCATTTT.

In its sample, this clone was seen a few times. The chain links TRBV7-9 to TRBJ2-7; 8 positions agree with TRBD2. The CDR3 runs 15 residues. V trimming: 1 base; J trimming: 3 bases; junction bases outside the gene matches: 5. CDR1 is SEHNR, CDR2 FQNEAQ, per germline (reference sequence). CDR3 protein: CASSLGGTRYYEQYF. Written as DNA, the CDR3 is TGTGCCAGCAGCTTAGGTGGGACTAGGTACTACGAGCAGTACTTC.

The chain is built from TRBV2 and TRBJ1-2, with 7 bases that match TRBD1. Unmatched junction bases numbered 6, after V lost 3 bases and J lost 8 bases. The CDR3 is 13 residues long. Looked up from germline, CDR1 is SNHLY and CDR2 is FYNNEI. Here the CDR3 DNA reads TGTGCCAGCAGTGACGGGGTACAGGGGGGCTACACCTTC. Its protein is CASSDGVQGGYTF.

The chain uses TRBV12-5 and TRBJ2-2, with TRBD2 matching over 11 bases. Germline-derived CDR1 and CDR2 are LGHNT and FRNRAP. The CDR3 is 17 residues long. Trimming cost V 3 bases and J 4 bases; bases outside gene matches: 7. CDR3 sequence reads: CASGFDPSGGLTGELFF. CDR3 bases: TGTGCTAGTGGTTTTGACCCTAGCGGGGGGCTCACCGGGGAGCTGTTTTTT.

This chain uses TRBV15 with TRBJ2-7, with 7 bases lining up with TRBD2. V was clipped by 1 base and J by 7 bases; unmatched bases: 4. The germline gives CDR1 LNHNV, CDR2 YYDKDF (reference sequence). There are 13 residues in the CDR3. The CDR3: CATSRGSGEEQYF. CDR3 sequence (DNA): TGTGCCACCAGCAGAGGGAGCGGGGAAGAGCAGTACTTC.

The V call is TRBV29-1, the J call TRBJ1-2, with 7 nucleotides matching TRBD1. After removal of 4 bases from V and 8 bases from J, the junction contained 4 bases not matched to a gene. Germline V gives CDR1 SQVTM, CDR2 ANQGSEA. The CDR3 runs 11 residues. CDR3 sequence: CSVGQGGGYTF. The CDR3 DNA sequence: TGCAGCGTTGGACAGGGTGGAGGCTACACCTTC.

V gene TRBV10-1 combines with J gene TRBJ2-1; 8 positions match TRBD2. The CDR3 has 16 residues. The V segment lost 4 bases and the J segment 0 bases; nucleotides outside the gene matches: 5. From germline, CDR1 is WNHNN and CDR2 SYGVQD (reference sequence). The DNA of the CDR3 is TGCGCCAGCAGTGGCGCGGGGGGCGCCTCCTACAATGAGCAGTTCTTC. Its protein product is CASSGAGGASYNEQFF.

The V gene is TRBV6-6, the J gene TRBJ1-1; maybe TRBD1 (6 bases). The CDR3 extends over 14 amino acids. V was clipped by 4 bases and J by 9 bases, with 18 bases between them. The V gene's germline CDR1 is MNHNY and CDR2 SVGAGI (reference sequence). CDR3 sequence (DNA): TGTGCCAGCAGTTTCACTACTACAGGGACCCAAGCTTTCTTT. It translates to CASSFTTTGTQAFF.

The chain has TRBV6-5 and TRBJ1-4, with 7 bases that match TRBD1. Losses at the gene ends were 6 bases for V and 0 bases for J; bases not matched to a gene: 1. This CDR3 has 14 amino acids. Germline lookup yields CDR1 MNHEY and CDR2 SVGAGI. CDR3 region: CASRGTATNEKLFF. For the CDR3, the DNA is TGTGCCAGCAGGGGGACAGCAACTAATGAAAAACTGTTTTTT.

The chain combines TRBV6-1 with TRBJ2-1, with TRBD1 identical over 7 bases. Germline CDR1 reads MNHNS; CDR2 reads SASEGT. J was trimmed by 15 bases and V by 6 bases; bases with no gene match: 11. The CDR3 totals 12 residues. This CDR3 reads CASRAGGSQLFF. The CDR3 region has the DNA TGTGCCAGCAGAGCAGGGGGTTCCCAGCTGTTCTTC.

J is TRBJ2-3 and V is TRBV5-1; 10 nucleotides align to TRBD2. This CDR3 has 20 residues. CDR1 and CDR2 (germline): SGHRS, YFSETQ. With V trimmed by 1 base and J by 6 bases, 20 bases remained unmatched. The CDR3 DNA reads as TGCGCCAGCAGCTTGACCCCCGAACTAGCGGGGTCTCCGAGTACGGATACGCAGTATTTT. This codes for CASSLTPELAGSPSTDTQYF.

This chain uses TRBV18 with TRBJ1-6, with 7 bases identical to TRBD1. CDR3 size: 14 residues. V was pared by 3 bases and J by 10 bases, with 6 bases of the junction left unmatched. In germline, CDR1 is KGHSH, CDR2 LQKENI. As DNA, the CDR3 is TGTGCCAGCTCACCTACAGGGGAAAGATCACCCCTCCACTTT. Protein: CASSPTGERSPLHF.

The chain carries TRBV29-1 and TRBJ2-5; the D gene is possibly TRBD2 (5 bases). Trimming removed 8 bases from V and 3 bases from J, with 19 bases in between. This CDR3 is 14 amino acids long. CDR1 and CDR2 (germline): SQVTM, ANQGSEA. Here the CDR3 reads CSYPLAGGEETQYF. Here the CDR3 DNA reads TGCAGCTACCCGCTAGCAGGTGGTGAAGAGACCCAGTACTTC.

The chain has TRBV11-2 and TRBJ2-5; 10 bases fit TRBD2. J gave up 4 bases and V 1 base, and 3 bases lay outside the gene matches. This CDR3 is built from 15 residues. Germline values: CDR1 SGHAT, CDR2 FQNNGV. The chain's CDR3 is CASSLVAGGSETQYF. The CDR3 DNA reads as TGTGCCAGCAGCTTAGTAGCGGGGGGCTCAGAGACCCAGTACTTC.

CDR3 sequence reads: CASSHTGTAYEQYF. CDR3 DNA: TGTGCCAGCAGCCACACCGGGACAGCTTACGAGCAGTACTTC. The chain combines TRBV11-2 with TRBJ2-7; TRBD1 matches at 7 bases. J was trimmed by 4 bases and V by 5 bases; bases with no gene match: 8. The CDR3 sequence is 14 residues long. Germline-derived CDR1 and CDR2 are SGHAT and FQNNGV. The variable domain in full, with the rest retrieved from reference TRBV11-2 and TRBJ2-7, is EAGVAQSPRYKIIEKRQSVAFWCNPISGHATLYWYQQILGQGPKLLIQFQNNGVVDDSQLPKDRFSAERLKGVDSTLKIQPAKLEDSAVYLCASSHTGTAYEQYFGPGTRLTVT.

Note on this clone: Different DNA sequences within this sample yield the same CDR3. This chain links TRBV5-6 with TRBJ1-3; no clear D. Trimming removed 4 bases from V and 2 bases from J, with 4 bases in between. The CDR3 sequence is 12 residues long. Germline CDR1 is SGHDT and CDR2 is YYEEEE. In DNA, the CDR3 is TGTGCCAGCAGCCGCACTGGAAACACCATATATTTT. This encodes CASSRTGNTIYF.

The genes are TRBV13 and TRBJ1-1; a weak D match, TRBD1 (6 bases). The V end was cut by 8 bases, the J end by 5 bases, with 12 bases between. This CDR3 has 12 residues. Per the germline V gene, CDR1 is PRHDT and CDR2 is FYEKMQ (reference sequence). The CDR3 loop reads CASGGGGTEAFF. CDR3 nucleotide sequence: TGTGCCAGCGGCGGGGGCGGGACTGAAGCTTTCTTT.

The genes are TRBV5-8 and TRBJ2-7; the match to TRBD1 covers 8 bases. CDR1 is SGHTS, CDR2 YDEGEE, per germline. Unmatched junction bases numbered 6, after V lost 1 base and J lost 3 bases. The CDR3 has 15 residues. In nucleotides, the CDR3 is TGTGCCAGCAGCTTGTGGGCAGGGGGCGGCTACGAGCAGTACTTC. It is translated as CASSLWAGGGYEQYF.

The V call is TRBV11-2, the J call TRBJ2-5; D perhaps matches TRBD2 (5 bases). The CDR3 has 15 amino acids. V dropped 3 bases and J dropped 8 bases, with 19 bases sitting between them. The germline CDR1 and CDR2 sequences are SGHAT and FQNNGV. CDR3 coding DNA: TGTGCCAGCAGCTTCGTGCGGGCTCGACCGGAAACCCAGTACTTC. As protein: CASSFVRARPETQYF.

CDR3 nucleotides: TGTGCCAGCAGCCCAGGGACAGGGACGAACACTGAAGCTTTCTTT. Protein: CASSPGTGTNTEAFF. The V gene is TRBV11-3, the J gene TRBJ1-1; 9 nucleotides align to TRBD1. Trimming at V came to 5 bases and at J to 1 base, leaving 5 bases not matched to a gene. The CDR3 sequence is 15 residues long. Germline loops: CDR1 SGHNT, CDR2 YENEEA.

CDR3 in amino acids: CASSQDSGRPETQYF. DNA for the CDR3: TGTGCCAGCAGCCAAGACTCAGGGAGGCCAGAGACCCAGTACTTC. The chain recombines TRBV14 with TRBJ2-5, with a tentative D call TRBD2 (6 bases). The CDR3 totals 15 residues. Germline V gives CDR1 SGHDN, CDR2 FVKESK. V lost 0 bases, J lost 4 bases, and 12 bases lay in between.